What follows describes a single TCR beta chain. Recruited during active infection, patients (from Seattle) were subsequently followed longitudinally. This sample was included in a study of blood T cell repertoires in COVID-19. Study summary: T cells, B-cell-depleted T cells, or PBMCs supplied cDNA or gDNA.

Germline V gene sequence: CDR1 LNHDA, CDR2 SQIVND (reference sequence). Deletions cut 5 bases from V and 1 base from J, with 5 bases between. This CDR3 comprises 12 residues. Original processing methods: Amplifying reference gene primers gave estimates of nucleated cell counts. The assay was immunoSEQ multiplex PCR, and TCRdb's table has in-frame clones only and misses some. That table supplies the V and J calls and clone size; D and trimming were determined from the DNA. The data hold about 180,000 clones, with over 75% observed a single time. This TCR was sampled from a person aged 65-85 years with COVID-19, enrolled during active disease. This chain connects TRBV19 to TRBJ1-1; D gene uncertain. Sequenced input: peripheral blood. The DNA of the CDR3 is TGTGCCAGTAGTCCCTGGAACACTGAAGCTTTCTTT. Translating it yields CASSPWNTEAFF.